This paragraph covers one T cell receptor (beta chain) sequence. Antigen specificity is unknown. Assay: immunoSEQ multiplex PCR; the TCRdb copy retains only in-frame clones and omits some. The table records about 1,000 clones, around 21% of them present only once. V dropped 1 base and J dropped 3 bases, with 14 bases sitting between them. Germline V gene lookup returns CDR1 MNHGY and CDR2 SAAAGT. The length of the CDR3 is 16 residues. The sample originates from a study of T cells in localized non-small cell lung cancer. Study observations and caveats: Tumor trailed uninvolved adjacent lung in T cell clonality, which peaked there.

Sequenced here: normal lung tissue next to the tumor, sampled before any cancer treatment. This clonotype was sampled from a male donor aged 60 or older with stage III lung adenocarcinoma. The chain uses TRBV6-8 and TRBJ2-3, with no clear D. Here the CDR3 reads CASSYYTLTGTDTQYF. The DNA of the CDR3 is TGTGCCAGCAGTTACTATACGCTGACTGGAACAGATACGCAGTATTTT.